Below, 31 T cell receptor beta chains from the same sample are listed, as sequenced in a study of T cell repertoires in cytomegalovirus infection. MiXCR, applied by TCRdb to the reads, yields one record per CDR3 protein. The sample has around 550,000 distinct CDR3 sequences, more than 20% seen once; the top ten hold approximately 13%. The source material was PBMCs. The receptors come from a human donor in good health (CMV status not recorded). Some clones in this sample may be carry-over from other donors' samples.

This clonotype was detected ten times or more. The rearrangement uses TRBV7-3 and TRBJ2-7, with 7 nucleotides matching TRBD2. CDR3 length: 17 residues. Losses at the gene ends were 5 bases for V and 6 bases for J; bases not matched to a gene: 19. Per germline, CDR1 SGHTA and CDR2 FQGTGA. For the CDR3, the DNA is TGTGCCAGCAGCCCCAAACTCGGGACTACCTCTTCTCTCGAGCAGTACTTC. As protein: CASSPKLGTTSSLEQYF.

V and J are TRBV28 and TRBJ2-4, with D perhaps TRBD1 (6 bases). This CDR3 region has 14 residues. Germline assignment: CDR1 MDHEN and CDR2 SYDVKM. V lost 7 bases and J lost 2, with 12 bases in between. The CDR3 nucleotides read TGTGCCAGCAACATAGGACAGCCCAAAAACATTCAGTACTTC. It encodes CASNIGQPKNIQYF.

In this sample, this clonotype turned up a few times. The chain links TRBV7-2 to TRBJ2-5; D call uncertain. The ends were cut back, 4 bases at V and 2 bases at J, with 11 bases in the middle. CDR3 size: 14 residues. Germline assignment: CDR1 SGHTA and CDR2 FQGNSA. CDR3 sequence reads: CASSSRRSQETQYF. In DNA, the CDR3 is TGTGCCAGCAGCTCCCGTCGATCGCAAGAGACCCAGTACTTC.

This clonotype was seen just once. The chain links TRBV11-3 to TRBJ2-5; a possible D gene is TRBD2 (7 bases). The CDR3 runs 14 residues. Per the germline V gene, CDR1 is SGHNT and CDR2 is YENEEA. V lost 7 bases and J 0 bases, leaving 12 bases between the germline ends. CDR3 nucleotides: TGTGCCAGCAACTCGCGGGGGCACCAAGAGACCCAGTACTTC. Its translation: CASNSRGHQETQYF.

The V gene is TRBV6-2 or TRBV6-3, the J gene TRBJ1-4, with 9 bases aligning to TRBD1. CDR3 length: 16 amino acids. Germline values: CDR1 MNHEY, CDR2 SVGEGT. Trimming at V came to 6 bases and at J to 7 bases, leaving 12 bases not matched to a gene. The CDR3 coding sequence is TGTGCCAGCAGATTACCTCCGGGACAGGGCATTGAAAAACTGTTTTTT. It codes for CASRLPPGQGIEKLFF.

This clonotype has a handful of counts. The chain couples TRBV12-3 or TRBV12-4 to TRBJ2-1; no firm D call. Trimming left V 0 bases short and J 10 bases short, with 13 bases between. This CDR3 has 14 amino acids. DNA of the CDR3: TGTGCCAGCAGTTTAGCGGGATCAATTGGAGAGCAGTTCTTC. It translates to CASSLAGSIGEQFF.

The sample holds many counts of this clonotype. The V and J genes are TRBV7-2 and TRBJ2-1; 7 bases line up with TRBD2. The V segment lost 4 bases and the J segment 2 bases; nucleotides outside the gene matches: 8. CDR1 SGHTA and CDR2 FQGNSA come from the germline V gene. The CDR3 is made up of 16 amino acids. In DNA form, the CDR3 reads TGTGCCAGCAGCTCGATAGCGGGCCTCGCCTACAATGAGCAGTTCTTC. As protein: CASSSIAGLAYNEQFF.

This clonotype was detected once. The chain joins TRBV5-1 to TRBJ2-3; D ambiguous. Per the germline V gene, CDR1 is SGHRS and CDR2 is YFSETQ. Trimming stripped 0 bases from V and 6 bases from J, with 14 bases between. The CDR3 loop spans 15 amino acids. The CDR3 loop is CASSLGGFKVDTQYF. The DNA for the CDR3 is TGCGCCAGCAGCTTGGGTGGGTTTAAAGTCGATACGCAGTATTTT. The variable domain in full, with the rest retrieved from reference TRBV5-1 and TRBJ2-3, is KAGVTQTPRYLIKTRGQQVTLSCSPISGHRSVSWYQQTPGQGLQFLFEYFSETQRNKGNFPGRFSGRQFSNSRSEMNVSTLELGDSALYLCASSLGGFKVDTQYFGPGTRLTVL.

The chain combines TRBV2 with TRBJ2-3; D unclear. This CDR3 spans 10 amino acids. V was clipped by 6 bases and J by 5 bases, with 3 bases between them. From germline, CDR1 is SNHLY and CDR2 FYNNEI. DNA of the CDR3: TGTGCCAGCAGATTAGATACGCAGTATTTT. Amino acids: CASRLDTQYF.

The chain joins TRBV28 to TRBJ1-5, with 7 nucleotides matching TRBD1. The CDR3 runs 13 residues. Germline lookup yields CDR1 MDHEN and CDR2 SYDVKM. With 5 bases clipped from V and 11 bases from J, the junction kept 9 bases outside the gene matches. The CDR3 is CASSDTGARAQHF. For the CDR3, the DNA is TGTGCCAGCAGTGACACAGGGGCTAGGGCCCAGCATTTT.

J is TRBJ1-1 and V is TRBV15; tentatively, D is TRBD1 (6 bases). Deletions cut 2 bases from V and 6 bases from J, with 22 bases between. The germline CDR1 and CDR2 sequences are LNHNV and YYDKDF (reference sequence). The CDR3 runs 17 residues. DNA for the CDR3: TGTGCCACCAGCAGACCCCTTGGGGGGGGTAGGGGGTCTGAAGCTTTCTTT. It is translated as CATSRPLGGGRGSEAFF.

This clonotype was picked up a small number of times. The V gene is TRBV7-8, the J gene TRBJ1-1; D is uncertain. Germline CDR1 reads SGHVS; CDR2 reads FQNEAQ. CDR3 length: 15 amino acids. V was shortened by 7 bases and J by 2 bases, with 17 bases between the two germline ends. CDR3 DNA: TGTGCCAGCACCGGTAGCTCCTTGACCAACACTGAAGCTTTCTTT. Its translation is CASTGSSLTNTEAFF.

This clonotype was counted between two and nine times. CDR3 sequence reads: CASRHGGSVNTEAFF. CDR3 coding DNA: TGTGCCAGCCGCCACGGCGGCAGCGTAAACACTGAAGCTTTCTTT. V and J are TRBV7-9 and TRBJ1-1, with no clear D. From germline, CDR1 is SEHNR and CDR2 FQNEAQ (reference sequence). The length of the CDR3 is 15 residues. The V and J ends lost 8 bases and 2 bases respectively, with 18 bases between them.

This clonotype turned up a few times. This CDR3 reads CASRTLDREAFF. Here the CDR3 DNA reads TGTGCCAGCAGGACCTTGGACAGGGAAGCTTTCTTT. The chain has TRBV6-2 or TRBV6-3 and TRBJ1-1, with 7 bases that match TRBD1. CDR3 length: 12 residues. Germline values: CDR1 MNHEY, CDR2 SVGEGT. Trimming took 6 bases from V and 8 from J; bases not matched to a gene: 6.

The chain employs TRBV5-6 and TRBJ1-2, with D possibly matching TRBD1 (6 bases). This CDR3 is built from 14 residues. V gave up 4 bases and J gave up 5 bases, with 15 bases separating them. Per the germline V gene, CDR1 is SGHDT and CDR2 is YYEEEE. The CDR3 protein is CASSPQGIEYGYTF. The CDR3 DNA reads as TGTGCCAGCAGCCCACAGGGAATTGAGTATGGCTACACCTTC. The whole variable domain, filled in from reference TRBV5-6 and TRBJ1-2, reads DAGVTQSPTHLIKTRGQQVTLRCSPKSGHDTVSWYQQALGQGPQFIFQYYEEEERQRGNFPDRFSGHQFPNYSSELNVNALLLGDSALYLCASSPQGIEYGYTFGSGTRLTVV.

The chain carries TRBV7-6 and TRBJ2-1, with 9 nucleotides matching TRBD2. The V gene's germline CDR1 is SGHVS and CDR2 FNYEAQ. The CDR3 covers 15 residues. Trimming took 4 bases from V and 10 from J; bases not matched to a gene: 11. The CDR3 DNA reads TGTGCCAGCAGCTCTAGCGGGACCCTAATGGGGGAGCAGTTCTTC. Protein product: CASSSSGTLMGEQFF.

The chain employs TRBV20-1 and TRBJ2-7, with 7 bases fitting TRBD1. This CDR3 contains 19 residues. Looked up from germline, CDR1 is DFQATT and CDR2 is SNEGSKA (reference sequence). With 0 bases clipped from V and 1 base from J, the junction kept 18 bases outside the gene matches. The CDR3 reads CSARDRSPRQGMASYEQYV. In nucleotides, the CDR3 is TGCAGTGCTAGAGATAGATCCCCTCGACAGGGAATGGCATCCTACGAGCAGTACGTC.

This clonotype came up many times. The chain combines TRBV6-2 or TRBV6-3 with TRBJ2-1, with unresolved D. CDR3 length: 14 residues. V was clipped by 5 bases and J by 6 bases, with 14 bases between them. Per the germline V gene, CDR1 is MNHEY and CDR2 is SVGEGT. The CDR3 is CASSDPSWGNEQFF. The CDR3 nucleotides are TGTGCCAGCAGTGACCCCTCCTGGGGCAATGAGCAGTTCTTC.

This clonotype was observed a handful of times. This chain links TRBV28 with TRBJ1-1; unclear D gene. The CDR3 is made up of 13 amino acids. Per the germline V gene, CDR1 is MDHEN and CDR2 is SYDVKM. Trimming cost V 5 bases and J 6 bases, with 13 bases left between them. CDR3 residues: CASSVHPWAEAFF. In DNA form, the CDR3 reads TGTGCCAGCAGTGTGCATCCTTGGGCTGAAGCTTTCTTT.

This sequence joins TRBV7-9 and TRBJ1-4, with D perhaps TRBD1 (6 bases). This CDR3 has 15 residues. V lost 3 bases and J lost 7, with 15 bases in between. Germline CDR1 and CDR2: SEHNR and FQNEAQ (reference sequence). CDR3 sequence reads: CASSFSPTGPEKLFF. DNA for the CDR3: TGTGCCAGCAGCTTCTCCCCGACAGGCCCTGAAAAACTGTTTTTT.

Note on this clonotype: A read error may account for a junction end that differs from germline. The rearrangement uses TRBV7-2 and TRBJ2-1; D not resolved. CDR1 is SGHTA, CDR2 FQGNSA, per germline. This CDR3 has 13 amino acids. CDR3 sequence reads: CASSSGSYNEQLF. DNA for the CDR3: TGTGCCAGCAGCTCGGGCTCCTACAATGAGCAGCTCTTC.

The genes are TRBV6-6 and TRBJ2-7; 7 positions agree with TRBD1. This CDR3 has 14 amino acids. V lost 5 bases, J lost 5 bases, and 9 bases stayed unmatched. Per the germline V gene, CDR1 is MNHNY and CDR2 is SVGAGI (reference sequence). CDR3 nucleotide sequence: TGTGCCAGCAGTCCCCCTACGACAGGGCACGAGCAGTACGTC. Protein: CASSPPTTGHEQYV.

This clonotype was found many times. The chain couples TRBV11-2 to TRBJ1-2; the D is unclear. Trimming removed 4 bases at V and 2 bases at J, with 11 bases between. This CDR3 has 14 amino acids. Germline CDR1 is SGHAT and CDR2 is FQNNGV. This chain's CDR3 is CASSSVVGNYGYTF. CDR3 sequence (DNA): TGTGCCAGCAGCTCTGTCGTCGGAAACTATGGCTACACCTTC.

This clonotype turned up a few times. The chain employs TRBV2 and TRBJ2-1; the D gene is possibly TRBD2 (6 bases). V lost 8 bases to trimming and J lost 2 bases, with 10 bases between them. The germline gives CDR1 SNHLY, CDR2 FYNNEI. The CDR3 is 13 amino acids. CDR3 sequence: CASSGGTYNEQFF. In nucleotides, the CDR3 is TGTGCCAGCTCCGGGGGAACCTACAATGAGCAGTTCTTC.

This clonotype showed up just a few times. The rearrangement uses TRBV7-2 and TRBJ2-7; D gene unclear. The germline V and J ends were trimmed by 5 bases and 3 bases, with 8 bases remaining between them. The CDR3 contains 12 residues. Germline V lookup: CDR1 SGHTA, CDR2 FQGNSA. The CDR3, as DNA: TGTGCCAGCAGCCCGAAGGTCTACGAGCAGTACTTC. It translates to CASSPKVYEQYF.

This chain links TRBV28 with TRBJ2-2; D unclear. The CDR3 sequence is 12 residues long. Germline V gene lookup returns CDR1 MDHEN and CDR2 SYDVKM. The V end was cut by 5 bases, the J end by 8 bases, with 9 bases between. For the CDR3, the DNA is TGTGCCAGCAGTACCCGAGTAGGGGAGCTGTTTTTT. Translating it yields CASSTRVGELFF.

The chain carries TRBV20-1 and TRBJ2-7, with 12 positions matching TRBD2. Germline V lookup: CDR1 DFQATT, CDR2 SNEGSKA (reference sequence). Unmatched junction bases numbered 5, after V lost 4 bases and J lost 4 bases. The CDR3 is 14 residues long. CDR3 coding DNA: TGCAGTGCTATACCCGGGACTAGCGGGTACGAGCAGTACTTC. Translated, it gives CSAIPGTSGYEQYF.

This clonotype was counted between two and nine times. The chain links TRBV7-9 to TRBJ2-1; D possibly corresponds to TRBD2 (5 bases). The CDR3 length is 16 residues. The germline V gene has CDR1 SEHNR and CDR2 FQNEAQ (reference sequence). Trimming took 1 base from V and 0 from J, leaving 10 bases between them. The CDR3 loop is CASSLGDYPSYNEQFF. CDR3 in DNA: TGTGCCAGCAGCTTAGGAGACTACCCCTCCTACAATGAGCAGTTCTTC.

This clonotype has a handful of counts. V gene TRBV13 combines with J gene TRBJ1-5; tentative D call: TRBD1 (6 bases). The CDR3 is 16 residues long. CDR1 and CDR2 from the germline V gene are PRHDT and FYEKMQ (reference sequence). V was clipped by 1 base and J by 1 base, with 11 bases between them. The CDR3 DNA reads TGTGCCAGCAGCTTAGCCGGGACACAAAGCAATCAGCCCCAGCATTTT. It encodes CASSLAGTQSNQPQHF.

V gene TRBV7-3 combines with J gene TRBJ2-1; D remains ambiguous. Per the germline V gene, CDR1 is SGHTA and CDR2 is FQGTGA. Trimming removed 4 bases from V and 5 bases from J, with 9 bases in between. This CDR3 has 13 amino acids. CDR3 region: CASSSPTDNEQFF. Here the CDR3 DNA reads TGTGCCAGCAGCTCCCCAACTGACAATGAGCAGTTCTTC.

The rearrangement joins TRBV12-3 or TRBV12-4 to TRBJ2-5; either TRBD1 or TRBD2 may fit D (5 bases each). The CDR3 has 14 residues. Deletions cut 1 base from V and 1 base from J, with 7 bases between. The CDR3 region has the DNA TGTGCCAGCAGTTTAGGGGACGGCCAAGAGACCCAGTACTTC. Its translation is CASSLGDGQETQYF.